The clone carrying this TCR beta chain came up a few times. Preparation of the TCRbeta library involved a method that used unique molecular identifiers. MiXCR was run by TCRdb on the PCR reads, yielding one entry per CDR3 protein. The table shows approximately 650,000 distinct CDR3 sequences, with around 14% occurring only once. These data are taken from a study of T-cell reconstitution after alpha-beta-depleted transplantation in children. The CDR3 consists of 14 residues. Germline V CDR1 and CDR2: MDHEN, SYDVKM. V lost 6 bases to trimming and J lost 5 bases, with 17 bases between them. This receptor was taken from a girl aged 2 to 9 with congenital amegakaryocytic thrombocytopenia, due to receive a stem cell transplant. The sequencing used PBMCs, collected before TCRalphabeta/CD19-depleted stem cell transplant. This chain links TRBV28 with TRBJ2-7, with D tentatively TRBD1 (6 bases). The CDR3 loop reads CASSLTGNRDEQYF. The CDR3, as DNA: TGTGCCAGCAGCCTTACAGGGAATCGAGACGAGCAGTACTTC.